Listed below are T cell receptor beta chains from one sample, sequenced in a study of patients and donors after allogeneic stem cell transplantation. TCRdb passed the RT-PCR reads through MiXCR, listing each CDR3 protein once. The table includes about 960,000 distinct CDR3 sequences, approximately 18% detected once. The sequenced sample was blood, either unsorted or a sorted T cell fraction (not recorded which). The receptors shown here come from a human donor who was either an allogeneic HSCT recipient or a stem cell or donor lymphocyte infusion donor (not recorded which). It is not recorded whose cells these are; they may come from a transplant donor. Both conserved end residues are part of each CDR3. D genes are given only for firm matches. Expanded clones are given a class, and other clones once, few, many or no size at all.

TRBD1	TRBV5-1	TRBJ2-3	.	TGCGCCAGCAGCTTCGGACAGGGGGCTGGAGATACGCAGTATTTT	CASSFGQGAGDTQYF
.	TRBV10-3	TRBJ1-2	few	TGTGCCATCAGTGAGTCCTCTGAAAACTATGGCTACACCTTC	CAISESSENYGYTF
.	TRBV6-2/TRBV6-3	TRBJ2-6	few	TGTGCCAGCAGTTATGCCAGGGGCCCTGGGGCCAACGTCCTGACTTTC	CASSYARGPGANVLTF
.	TRBV7-3	TRBJ2-1	.	TGTGCCAGCAGCTCGGACTTGTATAGTGAGCAGTTCTTC	CASSSDLYSEQFF
.	TRBV7-2	TRBJ2-2	.	TGTGCCAGCAGCTTAGGGACTGCCCTTGGAACCGGGGAGCTGTTTTTT	CASSLGTALGTGELFF
.	TRBV7-9	TRBJ2-3	few	TGTGCCAGCAGCTTAGGGTCCAGGGGATTCCCCACAGATACGCAGTATTTT	CASSLGSRGFPTDTQYF
TRBD1	TRBV24-1	TRBJ1-2	.	TGTGCCACCAGTGACCCCGGGACAGGGAATCGTGGCTACACCTTC	CATSDPGTGNRGYTF
.	TRBV29-1	TRBJ2-7	few	TGCAGCGTTGAAAAATTCGCGGCTAGCAGTTCCCACGAGCAGTACTTC	CSVEKFAASSSHEQYF
.	TRBV20-1	TRBJ2-3	few	TGCAGTGTCAGGAACCCGTCCCCGGGCACAGATACGCAGTATTTT	CSVRNPSPGTDTQYF
.	TRBV6-6	TRBJ1-2	.	TGTGCCAGCAGTCGTACAGGGCCCGATGGCTACACCTTC	CASSRTGPDGYTF
.	TRBV7-9	TRBJ2-5	.	TGTGCCAGCACCACGCGGAGTCAGCAAGAGACCCAGTACTTC	CASTTRSQQETQYF
TRBD2	TRBV10-3	TRBJ2-1	.	TGTGCCATCAGTGAGGGGCCGGGGGGGAACACCAAGCAGTTCTTC	CAISEGPGGNTKQFF
.	TRBV6-1	TRBJ1-2	.	TGTGCCAGCACCAACCGAGGAGGGAACTATGGCTACACCTTC	CASTNRGGNYGYTF
TRBD2	TRBV27	TRBJ2-7	few	TGTGCCAGCAGTTTAACTAGCGCCCGTCCCTACGAGCAGTACTTC	CASSLTSARPYEQYF
TRBD2	TRBV9	TRBJ2-7	.	TGTGCCAGCAGCGTAGAAATCAATCCCCCCGGACTAGCGTTTCCCTACGAGCAGTACTTC	CASSVEINPPGLAFPYEQYF
.	TRBV2	TRBJ1-2	few	TGTGCCGGCCATATTAGAGGGAGGCAGAACTATGGCTACACCTTC	CAGHIRGRQNYGYTF
.	TRBV2	TRBJ1-4	few	TGTGCCAGCAAACAGGGTGGTGAAAAACTGTTTTTT	CASKQGGEKLFF
.	TRBV6-1	TRBJ1-2	few	TGTGCCAGCAGTCGGAGAGGGAATAATGGCTACACCTTC	CASSRRGNNGYTF
TRBD1	TRBV12-3/TRBV12-4	TRBJ1-5	many	TGTGCCAGCAGTTCTTGGGACAGTCCAAATCAGCCCCAGCATTTT	CASSSWDSPNQPQHF
.	TRBV2	TRBJ2-7	.	TGTGCCAGCAACGGACAGTCGTACGAGCAGTACTTC	CASNGQSYEQYF
TRBD2	TRBV20-1	TRBJ2-5	few	TGCAGTGCTAGAGATCCTAGCGGGGCGGGAGGGACCCAGTACTTC	CSARDPSGAGGTQYF
.	TRBV20-1	TRBJ2-7	.	TGCAGTGCTACCCGGGGAGGGACAGGAACCTACGAGCAGTACTTC	CSATRGGTGTYEQYF
.	TRBV7-2	TRBJ1-5	.	TGTGCCAGCAGCCCTTCTCCGAGGGGTAGGCAGCCCCAGCATTTT	CASSPSPRGRQPQHF